This TCR beta chain was documented in a study of T cells in Graves' hyperthyroidism and ophthalmopathy. V was shortened by 7 bases and J by 4 bases, with 16 bases between the two germline ends. The CDR3 runs to 14 residues. Researchers amplified the TCR beta CDR3 regions from RNA transcripts. A set of HTBI primers served as the primers for a first-round RT-PCR of the TCR CDR3. TCRdb passed the multiplex PCR reads through MiXCR, listing each CDR3 protein once. This table has fewer than 300,000 distinct CDR3 sequences, about 16% appearing once. This clonotype has a count of ten or more. Material for sequencing was blood. This chain connects TRBV12-3 or TRBV12-4 to TRBJ1-1; D unresolved. The sequence was collected from a woman between 50 and 59 years old with Graves' hyperthyroidism that later progressed to Graves' ophthalmopathy. CDR3 residues: CASTLRGVGTEAFF. In DNA, the CDR3 is TGTGCCAGCACCCTTCGCGGGGTGGGCACTGAAGCTTTCTTT.